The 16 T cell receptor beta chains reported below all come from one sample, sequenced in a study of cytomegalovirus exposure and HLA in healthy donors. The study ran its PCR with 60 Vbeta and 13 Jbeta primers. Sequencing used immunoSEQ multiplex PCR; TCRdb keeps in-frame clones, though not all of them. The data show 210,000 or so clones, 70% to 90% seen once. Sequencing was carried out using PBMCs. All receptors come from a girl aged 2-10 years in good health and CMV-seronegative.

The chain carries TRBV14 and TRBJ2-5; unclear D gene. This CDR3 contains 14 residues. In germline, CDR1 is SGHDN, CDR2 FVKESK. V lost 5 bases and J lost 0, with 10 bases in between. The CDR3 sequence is CASSSKRYQETQYF. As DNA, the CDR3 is TGTGCCAGCAGCAGCAAACGGTACCAAGAGACCCAGTACTTC.

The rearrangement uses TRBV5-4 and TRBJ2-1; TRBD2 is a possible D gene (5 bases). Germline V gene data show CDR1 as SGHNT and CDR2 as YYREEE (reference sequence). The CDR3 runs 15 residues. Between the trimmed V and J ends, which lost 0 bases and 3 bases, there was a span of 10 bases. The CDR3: CASSLARTSYNEQFF. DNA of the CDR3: TGTGCCAGCAGCTTGGCCCGTACTAGCTACAATGAGCAGTTCTTC.

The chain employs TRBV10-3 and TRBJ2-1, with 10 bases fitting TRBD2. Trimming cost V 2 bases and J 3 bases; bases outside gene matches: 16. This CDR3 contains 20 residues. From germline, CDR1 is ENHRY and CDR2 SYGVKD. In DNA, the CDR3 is TGTGCCATCAGTGAGGGGGCGAGGGCTAGCGGGGGTCTTGGCTACAATGAGCAGTTCTTC. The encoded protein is CAISEGARASGGLGYNEQFF.

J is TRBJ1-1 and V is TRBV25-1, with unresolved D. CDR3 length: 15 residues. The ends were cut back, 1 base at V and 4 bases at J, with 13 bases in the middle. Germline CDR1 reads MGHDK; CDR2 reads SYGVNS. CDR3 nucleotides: TGTGCCAGCAGTGAATCCCGAATCTTGAGCACTGAAGCTTTCTTT. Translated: CASSESRILSTEAFF.

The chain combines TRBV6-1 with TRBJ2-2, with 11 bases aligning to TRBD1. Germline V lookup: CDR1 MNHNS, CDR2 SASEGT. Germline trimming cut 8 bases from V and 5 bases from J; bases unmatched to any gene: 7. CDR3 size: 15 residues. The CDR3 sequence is CASSGQGAGTGELFF. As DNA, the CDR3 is TGTGCCAGCTCCGGACAGGGGGCGGGGACCGGGGAGCTGTTTTTT.

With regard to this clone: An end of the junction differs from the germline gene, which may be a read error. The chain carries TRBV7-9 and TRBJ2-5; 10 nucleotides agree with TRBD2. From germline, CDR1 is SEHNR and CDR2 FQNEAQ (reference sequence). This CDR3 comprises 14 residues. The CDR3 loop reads CASSLAGARETQYF. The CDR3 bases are TGTGCCAGCAGCCTAGCGGGAGCTCGGGAGACCCAGTACTTC.

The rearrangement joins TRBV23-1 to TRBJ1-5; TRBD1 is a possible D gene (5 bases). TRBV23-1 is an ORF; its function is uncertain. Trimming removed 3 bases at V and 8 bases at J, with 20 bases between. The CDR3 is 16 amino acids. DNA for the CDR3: TGCGCCAGCAGTCATCTGGTTGGACACTCTAGGGAGCCCCAGCATTTT. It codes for CASSHLVGHSREPQHF.

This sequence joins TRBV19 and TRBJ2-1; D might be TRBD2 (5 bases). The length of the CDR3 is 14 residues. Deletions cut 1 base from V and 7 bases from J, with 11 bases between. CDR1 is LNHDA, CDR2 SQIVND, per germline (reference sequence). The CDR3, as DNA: TGTGCCAGTAGTATAGTAAAACTAGGAAATGAGCAGTTCTTC. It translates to CASSIVKLGNEQFF.

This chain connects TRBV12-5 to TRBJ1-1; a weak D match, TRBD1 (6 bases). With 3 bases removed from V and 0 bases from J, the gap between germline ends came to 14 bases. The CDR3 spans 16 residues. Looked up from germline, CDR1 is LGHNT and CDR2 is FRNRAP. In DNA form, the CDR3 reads TGTGCTAGTGGTTTACCTGACAGGTTTATGAACACTGAAGCTTTCTTT. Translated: CASGLPDRFMNTEAFF.

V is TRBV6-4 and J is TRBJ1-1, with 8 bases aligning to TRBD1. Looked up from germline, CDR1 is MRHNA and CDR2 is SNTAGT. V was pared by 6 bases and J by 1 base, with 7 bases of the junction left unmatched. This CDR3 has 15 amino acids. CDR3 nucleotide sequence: TGTGCCAGCAGGGCAGGGGGCGCAGGGAACACTGAAGCTTTCTTT. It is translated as CASRAGGAGNTEAFF.

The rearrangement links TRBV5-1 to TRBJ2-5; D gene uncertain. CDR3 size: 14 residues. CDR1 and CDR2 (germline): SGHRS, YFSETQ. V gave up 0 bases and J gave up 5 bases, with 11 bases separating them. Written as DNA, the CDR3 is TGCGCCAGCAGCTTGGTGGGCAGATCGGAGACCCAGTACTTC. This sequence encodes CASSLVGRSETQYF.

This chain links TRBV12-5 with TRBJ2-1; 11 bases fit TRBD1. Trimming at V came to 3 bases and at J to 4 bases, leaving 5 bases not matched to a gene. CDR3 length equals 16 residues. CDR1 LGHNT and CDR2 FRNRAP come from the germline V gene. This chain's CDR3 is CASGLGTGGGYNEQFF. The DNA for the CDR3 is TGTGCTAGTGGTTTAGGGACAGGGGGAGGGTACAATGAGCAGTTCTTC.

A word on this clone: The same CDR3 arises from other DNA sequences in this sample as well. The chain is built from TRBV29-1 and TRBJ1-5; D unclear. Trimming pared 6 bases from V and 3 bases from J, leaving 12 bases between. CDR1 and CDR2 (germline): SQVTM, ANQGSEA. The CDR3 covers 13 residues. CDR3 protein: CSVSGADNQPQHF. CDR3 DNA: TGCAGCGTGTCGGGAGCCGACAATCAGCCCCAGCATTTT.

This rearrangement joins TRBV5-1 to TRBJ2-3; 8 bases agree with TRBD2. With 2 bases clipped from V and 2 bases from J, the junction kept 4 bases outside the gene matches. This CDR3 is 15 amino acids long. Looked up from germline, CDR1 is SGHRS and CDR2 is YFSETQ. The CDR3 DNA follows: TGCGCCAGCAGCTTCGCGGGGGGAGACACAGATACGCAGTATTTT. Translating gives CASSFAGGDTDTQYF.

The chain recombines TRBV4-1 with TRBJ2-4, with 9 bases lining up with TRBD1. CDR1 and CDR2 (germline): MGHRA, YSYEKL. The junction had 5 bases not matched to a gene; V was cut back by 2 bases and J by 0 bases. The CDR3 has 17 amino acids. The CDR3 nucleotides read TGCGCCAGCAGCCAACCCGGGACAGGGCTAGCCAAAAACATTCAGTACTTC. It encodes CASSQPGTGLAKNIQYF.

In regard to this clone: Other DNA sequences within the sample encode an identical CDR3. The CDR3 here is CASSSTGGSYEQYF. The CDR3 nucleotides read TGTGCCAGCAGTTCGACAGGGGGGTCCTACGAGCAGTACTTC. The rearrangement joins TRBV6-5 to TRBJ2-7; the match to TRBD1 covers 9 bases. The germline V gene has CDR1 MNHEY and CDR2 SVGAGI. The CDR3 has 14 amino acids. Trimming removed 4 bases from V and 1 base from J; junction bases left unmatched: 2.